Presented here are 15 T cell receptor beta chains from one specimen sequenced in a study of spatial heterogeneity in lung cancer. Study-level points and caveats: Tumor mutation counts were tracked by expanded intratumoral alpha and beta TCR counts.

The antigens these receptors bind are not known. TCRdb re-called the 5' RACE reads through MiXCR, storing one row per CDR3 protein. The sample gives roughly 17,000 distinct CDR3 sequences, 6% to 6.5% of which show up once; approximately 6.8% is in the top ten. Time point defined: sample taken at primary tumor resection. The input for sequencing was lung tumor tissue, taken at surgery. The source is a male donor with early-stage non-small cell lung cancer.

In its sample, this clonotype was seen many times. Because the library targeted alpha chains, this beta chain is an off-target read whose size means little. CDR3: CASSVGNRETQYF. The CDR3, as DNA: TGTGCCAGCAGCGTAGGAAACAGGGAGACCCAGTACTTC. J is TRBJ2-5 and V is TRBV9; D possibly corresponds to TRBD1 (5 bases). This CDR3 comprises 13 residues. V was clipped by 0 bases and J by 5 bases, with 8 bases between them. Germline V gene lookup returns CDR1 SGDLS and CDR2 YYNGEE.

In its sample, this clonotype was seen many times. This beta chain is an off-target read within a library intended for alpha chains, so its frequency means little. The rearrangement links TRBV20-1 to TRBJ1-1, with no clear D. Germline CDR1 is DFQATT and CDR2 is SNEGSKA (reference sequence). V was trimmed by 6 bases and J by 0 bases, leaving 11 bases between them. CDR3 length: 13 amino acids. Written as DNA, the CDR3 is TGCAGTGCCCCCGTCAGTATGAACACTGAAGCTTTCTTT. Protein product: CSAPVSMNTEAFF.

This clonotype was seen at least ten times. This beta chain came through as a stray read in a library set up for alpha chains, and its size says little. This chain's CDR3 is CASSVGGLTGELFF. The CDR3 DNA is TGTGCCAGTAGTGTCGGGGGCCTCACCGGGGAGCTGTTTTTT. The V call is TRBV19, the J call TRBJ2-2; D tentatively reads TRBD1 or TRBD2 (6 bases each). Germline CDR1 reads LNHDA; CDR2 reads SQIVND (reference sequence). V lost 5 bases to trimming and J lost 4 bases, with 11 bases between them. This CDR3 is 14 amino acids long. The full variable domain, with the rest looked up from reference TRBV19 and TRBJ2-2, is DGGITQSPKYLFRKEGQNVTLSCEQNLNHDAMYWYRQDPGQGLRLIYYSQIVNDFQKGDIAEGYSVSREKKESFPLTVTSAQKNPTAFYLCASSVGGLTGELFFGEGSRLTVL.

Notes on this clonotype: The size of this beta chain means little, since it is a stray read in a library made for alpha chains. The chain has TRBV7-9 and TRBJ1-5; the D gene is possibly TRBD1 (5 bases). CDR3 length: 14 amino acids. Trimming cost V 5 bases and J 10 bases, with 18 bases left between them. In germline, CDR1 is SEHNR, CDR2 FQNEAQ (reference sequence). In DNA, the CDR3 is TGTGCCAGCAGCACCGGGACGTCCAAAGGTCCCCAGCATTTT. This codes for CASSTGTSKGPQHF.

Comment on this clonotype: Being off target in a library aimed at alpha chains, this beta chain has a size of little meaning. The CDR3 region is CASSPRASYGYTF. CDR3 DNA: TGTGCCAGCAGCCCGAGGGCTTCTTATGGCTACACCTTC. J is TRBJ1-2 and V is TRBV3-1; D unclear. This CDR3 spans 13 amino acids. Germline-derived CDR1 and CDR2 are LGHDT and YNNKEL (reference sequence). Trimming shortened V by 4 bases and J by 5 bases, and 11 bases separated the two germline ends.

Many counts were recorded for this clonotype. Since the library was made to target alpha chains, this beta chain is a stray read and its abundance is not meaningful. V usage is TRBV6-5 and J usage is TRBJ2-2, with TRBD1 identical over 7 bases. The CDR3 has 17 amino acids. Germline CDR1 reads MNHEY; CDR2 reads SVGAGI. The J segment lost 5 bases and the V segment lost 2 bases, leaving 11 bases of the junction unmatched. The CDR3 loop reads CASSYRVQGRRTGELFF. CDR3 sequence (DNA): TGTGCCAGCAGTTACAGGGTACAGGGGCGGAGAACCGGGGAGCTGTTTTTT.

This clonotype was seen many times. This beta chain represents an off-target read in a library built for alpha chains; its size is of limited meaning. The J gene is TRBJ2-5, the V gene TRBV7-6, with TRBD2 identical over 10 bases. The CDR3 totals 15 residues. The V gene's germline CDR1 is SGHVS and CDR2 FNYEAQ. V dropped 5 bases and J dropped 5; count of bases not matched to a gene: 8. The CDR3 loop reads CASSASGGPWETQYF. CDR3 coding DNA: TGTGCCAGCAGCGCTAGCGGGGGACCCTGGGAGACCCAGTACTTC.

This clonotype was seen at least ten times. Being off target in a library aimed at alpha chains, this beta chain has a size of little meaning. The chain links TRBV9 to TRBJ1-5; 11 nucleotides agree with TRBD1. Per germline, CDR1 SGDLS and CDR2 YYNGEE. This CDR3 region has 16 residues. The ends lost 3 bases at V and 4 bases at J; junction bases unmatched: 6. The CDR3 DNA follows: TGTGCCAGCAGCGCCGGGACAGGGGGAGAAAATCAGCCCCAGCATTTT. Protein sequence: CASSAGTGGENQPQHF.

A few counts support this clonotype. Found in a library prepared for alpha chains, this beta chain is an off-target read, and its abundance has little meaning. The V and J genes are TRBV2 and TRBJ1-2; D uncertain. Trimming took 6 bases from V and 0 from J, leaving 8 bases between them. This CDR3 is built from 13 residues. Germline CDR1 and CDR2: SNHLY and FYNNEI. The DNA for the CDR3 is TGTGCCAGCAGCGGCAGTCCTAACTATGGCTACACCTTC. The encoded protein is CASSGSPNYGYTF.

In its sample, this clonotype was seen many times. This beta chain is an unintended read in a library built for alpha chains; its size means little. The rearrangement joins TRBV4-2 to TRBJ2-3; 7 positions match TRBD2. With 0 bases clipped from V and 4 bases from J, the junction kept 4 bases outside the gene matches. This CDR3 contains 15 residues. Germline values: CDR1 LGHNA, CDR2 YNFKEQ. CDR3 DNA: TGTGCCAGCAGCCAAGATGGAGCGGGGCCAGATACGCAGTATTTT. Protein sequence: CASSQDGAGPDTQYF.

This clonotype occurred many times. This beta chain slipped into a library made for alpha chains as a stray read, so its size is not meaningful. The CDR3 DNA reads TGTGCCAGCAGCTTAGTTTCGGTGGGGGGGCGCGAGACTGAAGCTTTCTTT. Amino acid sequence: CASSLVSVGGRETEAFF. The chain has TRBV7-2 and TRBJ1-1, with D possibly matching TRBD1 (6 bases). V lost 1 base, J lost 5 bases, and 20 bases lay in between. The germline V gene has CDR1 SGHTA and CDR2 FQGNSA. The CDR3 has 17 amino acids.

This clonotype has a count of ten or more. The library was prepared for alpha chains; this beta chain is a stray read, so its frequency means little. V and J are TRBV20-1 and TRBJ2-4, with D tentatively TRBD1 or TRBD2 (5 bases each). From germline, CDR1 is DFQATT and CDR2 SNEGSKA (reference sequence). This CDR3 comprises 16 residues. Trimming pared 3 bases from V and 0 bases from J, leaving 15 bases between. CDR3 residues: CSASTRGSLAKNIQYF. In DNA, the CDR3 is TGCAGTGCTAGTACTAGGGGCAGCTTAGCCAAAAACATTCAGTACTTC.

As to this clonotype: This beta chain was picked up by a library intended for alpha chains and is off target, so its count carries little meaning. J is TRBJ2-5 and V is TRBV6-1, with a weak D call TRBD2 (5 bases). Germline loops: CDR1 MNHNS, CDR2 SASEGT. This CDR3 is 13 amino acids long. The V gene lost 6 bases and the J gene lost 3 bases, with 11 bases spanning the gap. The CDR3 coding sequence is TGTGCCAGCAGCTCTAACGGGGAAGAGACCCAGTACTTC. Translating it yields CASSSNGEETQYF.

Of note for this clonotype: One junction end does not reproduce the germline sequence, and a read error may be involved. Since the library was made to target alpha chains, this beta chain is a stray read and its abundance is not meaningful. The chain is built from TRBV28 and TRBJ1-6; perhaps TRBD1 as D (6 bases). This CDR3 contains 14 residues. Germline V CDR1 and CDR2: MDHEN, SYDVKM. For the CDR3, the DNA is TGTGCCAGCAGTTTGGGACAAATCAATTCACCCCTCCATTTT. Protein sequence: CASSLGQINSPLHF.

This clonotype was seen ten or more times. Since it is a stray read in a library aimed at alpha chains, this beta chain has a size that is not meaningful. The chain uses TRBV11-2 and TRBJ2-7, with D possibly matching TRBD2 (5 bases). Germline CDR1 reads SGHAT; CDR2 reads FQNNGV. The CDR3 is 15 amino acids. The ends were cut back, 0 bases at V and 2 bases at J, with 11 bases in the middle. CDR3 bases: TGTGCCAGCAGCTTAGAAGTGGGAGCGACCTACGAGCAGTACTTC. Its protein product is CASSLEVGATYEQYF.